Below, 3 T cell receptor beta chains from the same sample are listed, as sequenced in a study of T cell changes during pregnancy in multiple sclerosis. Profiling relied on immunoSEQ multiplex PCR, and the TCRdb table lists in-frame clones only, not all of them. Here the sample spans approximately 59,000 clones, just over 90% being singletons. The specimen was CD4+ T cells from peripheral blood mononuclear cells, collected before pregnancy. These receptors were taken from a female donor with multiple sclerosis, enrolled in a pregnancy study.

The chain has TRBV4-1 and TRBJ2-1; 10 bases agree with TRBD2. CDR3 length: 16 amino acids. From germline, CDR1 is MGHRA and CDR2 YSYEKL. The V segment lost 0 bases and the J segment 7 bases; nucleotides outside the gene matches: 6. CDR3: CASSQDYGGLANEQFF. Here the CDR3 DNA reads TGCGCCAGCAGCCAAGATTATGGGGGACTAGCGAATGAGCAGTTCTTC.

The sample holds one count of this clone. The chain combines TRBV5-4 with TRBJ2-2; 7 bases map to TRBD1. Trimming removed 3 bases from V and 7 bases from J; junction bases left unmatched: 9. The CDR3 is 15 amino acids. CDR1 SGHNT and CDR2 YYREEE come from the germline V gene (reference sequence). The DNA for the CDR3 is TGTGCCAGCAGCTCGAAACAGGGGTATATCGGGGAGCTGTTTTTT. Amino acid sequence: CASSSKQGYIGELFF.

This sequence joins TRBV6-6 and TRBJ2-7, with D perhaps TRBD1 (5 bases). The ends were cut back, 5 bases at V and 4 bases at J, with 12 bases in the middle. CDR3 size: 13 residues. Germline V lookup: CDR1 MNHNY, CDR2 SVGAGI (reference sequence). DNA of the CDR3: TGTGCCAGCAGTCCGATGGGGCAATACGAGCAGTACTTC. Translated, it gives CASSPMGQYEQYF.